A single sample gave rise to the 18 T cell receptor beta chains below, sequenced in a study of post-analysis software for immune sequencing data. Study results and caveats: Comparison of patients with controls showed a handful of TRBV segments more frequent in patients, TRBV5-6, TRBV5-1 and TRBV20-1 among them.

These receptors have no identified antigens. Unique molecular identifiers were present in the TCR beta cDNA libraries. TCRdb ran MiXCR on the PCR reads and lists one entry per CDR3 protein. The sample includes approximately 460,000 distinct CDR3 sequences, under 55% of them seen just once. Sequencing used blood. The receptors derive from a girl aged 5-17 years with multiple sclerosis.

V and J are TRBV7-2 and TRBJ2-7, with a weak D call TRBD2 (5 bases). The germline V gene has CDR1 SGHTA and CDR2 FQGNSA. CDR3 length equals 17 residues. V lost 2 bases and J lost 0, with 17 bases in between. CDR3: CASSLFGRGANSYEQYF. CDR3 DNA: TGTGCCAGCAGCTTATTCGGTCGGGGTGCTAACTCCTACGAGCAGTACTTC.

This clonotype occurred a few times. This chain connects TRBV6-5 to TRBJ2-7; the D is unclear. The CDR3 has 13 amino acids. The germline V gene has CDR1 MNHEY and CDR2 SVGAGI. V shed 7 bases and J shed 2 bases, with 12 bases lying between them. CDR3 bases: TGTGCCAGCACCCAGGAAAGCACCTACGAGCAGTACTTC. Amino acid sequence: CASTQESTYEQYF.

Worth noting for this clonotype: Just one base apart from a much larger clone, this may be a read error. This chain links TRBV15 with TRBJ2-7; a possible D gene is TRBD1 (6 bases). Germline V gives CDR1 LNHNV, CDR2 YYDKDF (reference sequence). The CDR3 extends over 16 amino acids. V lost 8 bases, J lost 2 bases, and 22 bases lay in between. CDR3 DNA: TGTGCCACCGGCCCAAACCCAGGGGACCCTGCCTACGAGCAGTACTTC. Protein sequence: CATGPNPGDPAYEQYF. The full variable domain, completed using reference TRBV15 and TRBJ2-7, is DAMVIQNPRYQVTQFGKPVTLSCSQTLNHNVMYWYQQKSSQAPKLLFHYYDKDFNNEADTPDNFQSRRPNTSFCFLDIRSPGLGDTAMYLCATGPNPGDPAYEQYFGPGTRLTVT.

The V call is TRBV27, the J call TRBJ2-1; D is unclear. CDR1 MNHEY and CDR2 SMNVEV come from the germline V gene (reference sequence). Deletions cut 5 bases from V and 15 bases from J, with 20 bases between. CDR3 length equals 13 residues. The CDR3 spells CASSPDIAGEWFF. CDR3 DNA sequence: TGTGCCAGCAGTCCAGACATCGCTGGCGAGTGGTTCTTC.

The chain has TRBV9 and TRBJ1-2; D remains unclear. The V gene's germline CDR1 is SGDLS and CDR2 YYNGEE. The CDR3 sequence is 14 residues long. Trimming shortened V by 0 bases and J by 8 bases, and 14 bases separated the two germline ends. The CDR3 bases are TGTGCCAGCAGCGTAGACGAAGCGGCGGGAGGCTACACCTTC. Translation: CASSVDEAAGGYTF.

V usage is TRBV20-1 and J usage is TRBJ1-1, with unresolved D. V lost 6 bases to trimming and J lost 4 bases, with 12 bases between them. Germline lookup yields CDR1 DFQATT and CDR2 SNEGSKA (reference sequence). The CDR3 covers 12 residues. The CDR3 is CSAPYVGTEAFF. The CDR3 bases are TGCAGTGCCCCCTACGTGGGCACTGAAGCTTTCTTT.

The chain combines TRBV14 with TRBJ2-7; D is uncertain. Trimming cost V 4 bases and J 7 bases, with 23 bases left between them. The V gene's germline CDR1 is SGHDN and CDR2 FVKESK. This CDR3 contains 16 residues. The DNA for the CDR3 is TGTGCCAGCAGCCTGAGGTTTCAAACCCAGGACGAGGAGCAGTACTTC. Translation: CASSLRFQTQDEEQYF.

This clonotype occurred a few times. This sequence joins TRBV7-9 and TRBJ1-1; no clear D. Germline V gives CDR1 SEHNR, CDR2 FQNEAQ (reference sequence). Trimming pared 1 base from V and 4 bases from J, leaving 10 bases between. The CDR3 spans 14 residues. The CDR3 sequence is CASSLGQVGTEAFF. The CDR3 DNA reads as TGTGCCAGCAGCTTAGGGCAGGTCGGCACTGAAGCTTTCTTT.

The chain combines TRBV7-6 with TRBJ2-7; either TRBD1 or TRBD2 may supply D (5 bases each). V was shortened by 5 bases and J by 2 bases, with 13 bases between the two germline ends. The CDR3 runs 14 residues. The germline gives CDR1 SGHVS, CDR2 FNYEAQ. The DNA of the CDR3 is TGTGCCAGCAGCCCCGGGGCCGAAGCCTACGAGCAGTACTTC. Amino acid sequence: CASSPGAEAYEQYF.

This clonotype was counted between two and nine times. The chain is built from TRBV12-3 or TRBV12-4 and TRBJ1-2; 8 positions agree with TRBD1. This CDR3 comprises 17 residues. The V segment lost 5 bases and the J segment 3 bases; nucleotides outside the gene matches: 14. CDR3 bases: TGTGCCAGCAGTCCAACCCTTGCCGGGACAGGTTACTATGGCTACACCTTC. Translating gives CASSPTLAGTGYYGYTF.

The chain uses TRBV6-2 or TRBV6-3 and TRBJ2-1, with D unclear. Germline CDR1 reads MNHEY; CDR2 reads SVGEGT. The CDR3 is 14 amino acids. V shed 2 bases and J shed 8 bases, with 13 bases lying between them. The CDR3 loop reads CASSYDPSSDEQFF. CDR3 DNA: TGTGCCAGCAGTTACGATCCTTCTTCGGATGAGCAGTTCTTC.

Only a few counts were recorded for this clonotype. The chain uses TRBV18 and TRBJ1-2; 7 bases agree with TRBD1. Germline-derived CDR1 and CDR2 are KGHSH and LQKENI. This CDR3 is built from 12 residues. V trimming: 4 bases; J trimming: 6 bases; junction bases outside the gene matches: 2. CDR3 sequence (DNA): TGTGCCAGCTCACGAGACAGGGATGGCTACACCTTC. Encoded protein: CASSRDRDGYTF.

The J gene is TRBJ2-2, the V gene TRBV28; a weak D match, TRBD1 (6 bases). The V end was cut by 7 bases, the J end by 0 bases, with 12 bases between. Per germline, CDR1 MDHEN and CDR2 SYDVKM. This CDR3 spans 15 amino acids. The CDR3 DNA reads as TGTGCCAGCAACCGGGACATCGCGAACACCGGGGAGCTGTTTTTT. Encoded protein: CASNRDIANTGELFF. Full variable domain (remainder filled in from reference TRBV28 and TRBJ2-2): DVKVTQSSRYLVKRTGEKVFLECVQDMDHENMFWYRQDPGLGLRLIYFSYDVKMKEKGDIPEGYSVSREKKERFSLILESASTNQTSMYLCASNRDIANTGELFFGEGSRLTVL.

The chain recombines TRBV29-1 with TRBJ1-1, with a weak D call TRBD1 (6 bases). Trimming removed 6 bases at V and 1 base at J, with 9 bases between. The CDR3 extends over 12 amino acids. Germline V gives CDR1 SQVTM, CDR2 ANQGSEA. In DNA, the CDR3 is TGCAGCGTCGACAGGCCGAACACTGAAGCTTTCTTT. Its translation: CSVDRPNTEAFF.

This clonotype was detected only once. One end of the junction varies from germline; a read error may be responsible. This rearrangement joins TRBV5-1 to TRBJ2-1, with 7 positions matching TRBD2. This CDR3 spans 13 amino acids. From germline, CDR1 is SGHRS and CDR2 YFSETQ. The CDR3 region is CTSSPAGAGEQFF. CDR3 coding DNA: TGCACCAGCAGCCCGGCGGGAGCAGGAGAGCAGTTCTTC.

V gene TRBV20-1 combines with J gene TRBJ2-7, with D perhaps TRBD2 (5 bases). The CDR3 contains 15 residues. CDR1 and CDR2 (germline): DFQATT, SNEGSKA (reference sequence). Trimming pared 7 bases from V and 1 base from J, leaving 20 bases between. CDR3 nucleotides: TGCAGTGTTCAACCCGTTGGGCGAGGGTCCTACGAGCAGTACTTC. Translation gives CSVQPVGRGSYEQYF.

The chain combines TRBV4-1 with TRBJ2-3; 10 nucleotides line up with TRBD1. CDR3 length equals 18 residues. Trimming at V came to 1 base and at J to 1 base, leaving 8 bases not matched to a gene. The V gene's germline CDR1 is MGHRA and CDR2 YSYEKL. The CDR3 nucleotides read TGCGCCAGCAGCCAAGCTGACACCGGGACAGGGGGCACAGATACGCAGTATTTT. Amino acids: CASSQADTGTGGTDTQYF.

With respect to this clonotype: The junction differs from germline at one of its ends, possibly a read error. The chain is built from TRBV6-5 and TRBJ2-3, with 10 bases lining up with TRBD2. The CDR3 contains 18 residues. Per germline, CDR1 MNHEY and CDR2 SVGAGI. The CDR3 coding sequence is TGTACCAGCAGTTACTCAACGACCGGGACTAGCGCGTTAGATACGCAGTATTTT. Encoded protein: CTSSYSTTGTSALDTQYF.